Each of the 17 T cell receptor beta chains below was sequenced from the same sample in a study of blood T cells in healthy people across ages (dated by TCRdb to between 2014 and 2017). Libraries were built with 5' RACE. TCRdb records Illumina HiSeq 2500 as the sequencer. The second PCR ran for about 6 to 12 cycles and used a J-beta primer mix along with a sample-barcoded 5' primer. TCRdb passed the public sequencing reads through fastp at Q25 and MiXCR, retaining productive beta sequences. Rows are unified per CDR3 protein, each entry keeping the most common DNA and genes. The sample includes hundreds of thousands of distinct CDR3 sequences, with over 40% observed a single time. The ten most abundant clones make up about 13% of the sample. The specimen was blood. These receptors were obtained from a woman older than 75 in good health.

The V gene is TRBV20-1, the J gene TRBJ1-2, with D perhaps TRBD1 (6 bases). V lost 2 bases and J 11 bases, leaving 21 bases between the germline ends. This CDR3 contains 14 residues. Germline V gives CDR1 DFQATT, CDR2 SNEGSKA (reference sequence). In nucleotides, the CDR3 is TGCAGTGCTAGAAGGACAGCCCTCATGCATATGTACACCTTC. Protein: CSARRTALMHMYTF.

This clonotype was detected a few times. In nucleotides, the CDR3 is TGTGCCAGCAGTTTTCCCCCCACAGATACGCAGTATTTT. Encoded protein: CASSFPPTDTQYF. The chain carries TRBV28 and TRBJ2-3; D gene ambiguous. Germline V gives CDR1 MDHEN, CDR2 SYDVKM. The V end lost 3 bases, the J end lost 2 bases, and 6 bases lay between the germline ends. The CDR3 contains 13 residues.

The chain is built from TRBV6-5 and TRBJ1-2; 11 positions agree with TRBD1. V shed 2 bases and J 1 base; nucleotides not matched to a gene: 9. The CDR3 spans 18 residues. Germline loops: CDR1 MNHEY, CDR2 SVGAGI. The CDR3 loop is CASSYHSRTGGSNYGYTF. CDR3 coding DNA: TGTGCCAGCAGTTACCACAGCCGGACAGGGGGCAGTAACTATGGCTACACCTTC.

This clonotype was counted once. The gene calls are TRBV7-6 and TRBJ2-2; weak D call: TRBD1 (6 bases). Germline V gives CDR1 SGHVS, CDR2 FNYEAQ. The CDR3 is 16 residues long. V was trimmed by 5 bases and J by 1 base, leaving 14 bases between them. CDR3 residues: CASSPQGRGNTGELFF. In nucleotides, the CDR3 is TGTGCCAGCAGCCCCCAAGGCAGGGGGAACACCGGGGAGCTGTTTTTT.

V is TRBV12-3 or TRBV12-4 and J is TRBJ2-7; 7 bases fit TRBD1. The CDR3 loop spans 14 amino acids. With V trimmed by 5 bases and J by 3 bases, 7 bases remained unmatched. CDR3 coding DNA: TGTGCCAGCAGTAGACCGGGACAGTTCTACGAGCAGTACTTC. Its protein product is CASSRPGQFYEQYF.

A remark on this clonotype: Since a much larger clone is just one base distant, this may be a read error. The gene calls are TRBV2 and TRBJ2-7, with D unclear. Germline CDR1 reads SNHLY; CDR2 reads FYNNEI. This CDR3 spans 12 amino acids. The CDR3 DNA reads TGTGCCAGCAGTGAAGAGGTCTACGAGCAGCACTTC. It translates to CASSEEVYEQHF.

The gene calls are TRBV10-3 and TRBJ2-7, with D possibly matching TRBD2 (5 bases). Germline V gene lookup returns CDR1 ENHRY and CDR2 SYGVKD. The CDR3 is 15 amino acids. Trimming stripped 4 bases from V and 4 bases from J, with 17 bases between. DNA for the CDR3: TGTGCCATCAGTGGCGAAAGACGGGGAGTTTACGAGCAGTACTTC. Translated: CAISGERRGVYEQYF.

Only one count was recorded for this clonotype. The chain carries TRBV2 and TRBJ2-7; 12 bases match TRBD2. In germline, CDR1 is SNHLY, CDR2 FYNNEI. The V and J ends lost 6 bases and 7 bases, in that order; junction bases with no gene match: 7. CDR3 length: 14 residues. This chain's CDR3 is CASRTSGSTQEQYF. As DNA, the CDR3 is TGTGCCAGCAGGACTAGCGGGAGTACACAGGAGCAGTACTTC.

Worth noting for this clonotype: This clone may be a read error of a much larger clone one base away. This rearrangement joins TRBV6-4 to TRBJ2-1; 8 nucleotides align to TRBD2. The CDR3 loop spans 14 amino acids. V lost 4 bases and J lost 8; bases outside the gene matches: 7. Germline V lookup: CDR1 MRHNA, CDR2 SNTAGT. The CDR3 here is CASSVRAGAHEQFF. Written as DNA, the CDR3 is TGTGCCAGCAGTGTCCGAGCGGGGGCCCATGAGCAGTTCTTC.

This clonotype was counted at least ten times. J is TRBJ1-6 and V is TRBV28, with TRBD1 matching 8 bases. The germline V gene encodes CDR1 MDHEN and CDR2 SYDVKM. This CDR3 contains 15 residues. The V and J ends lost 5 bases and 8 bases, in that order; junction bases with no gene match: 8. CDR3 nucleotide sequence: TGTGCCAGCAGTCTTACAGGGGGAGAGGATTCACCCCTCCACTTT. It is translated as CASSLTGGEDSPLHF.

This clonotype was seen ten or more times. CDR3 in DNA: TGCGCCAGCAGCTTGACCAGAGGGGGGACAGACACAGATACGCAGTATTTT. It translates to CASSLTRGGTDTDTQYF. This chain joins TRBV5-1 and TRBJ2-3; D is perhaps TRBD1 (7 bases). The V gene lost 1 base and the J gene lost 2 bases, with 17 bases spanning the gap. This CDR3 region has 17 residues. CDR1 and CDR2 from the germline V gene are SGHRS and YFSETQ.

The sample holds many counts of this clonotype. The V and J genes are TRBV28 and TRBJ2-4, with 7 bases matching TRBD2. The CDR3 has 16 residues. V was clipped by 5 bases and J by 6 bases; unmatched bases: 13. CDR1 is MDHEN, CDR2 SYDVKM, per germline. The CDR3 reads CASSLQGGRRGNIQYF. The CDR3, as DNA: TGTGCCAGCAGTCTCCAGGGCGGGAGAAGAGGAAACATTCAGTACTTC.

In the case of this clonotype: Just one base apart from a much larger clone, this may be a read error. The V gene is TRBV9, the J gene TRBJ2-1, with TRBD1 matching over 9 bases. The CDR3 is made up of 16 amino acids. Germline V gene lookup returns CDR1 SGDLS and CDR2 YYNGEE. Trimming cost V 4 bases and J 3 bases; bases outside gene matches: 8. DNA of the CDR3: TGTGCCAGCAGCATAAAGGGACAGGGAGACTACAATGAGCAGTTCTTC. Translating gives CASSIKGQGDYNEQFF.

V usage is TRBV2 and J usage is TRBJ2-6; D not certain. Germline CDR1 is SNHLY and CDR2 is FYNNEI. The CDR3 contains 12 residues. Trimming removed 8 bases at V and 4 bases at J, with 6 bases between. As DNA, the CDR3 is TGTGCCAGCGCTCAAGGGGCCAACGTCCTGACTTTC. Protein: CASAQGANVLTF. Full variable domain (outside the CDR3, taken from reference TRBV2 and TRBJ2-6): EPEVTQTPSHQVTQMGQEVILRCVPISNHLYFYWYRQILGQKVEFLVSFYNNEISEKSEIFDDQFSVERPDGSNFTLKIRSTKLEDSAMYFCASAQGANVLTFGAGSRLTVL.

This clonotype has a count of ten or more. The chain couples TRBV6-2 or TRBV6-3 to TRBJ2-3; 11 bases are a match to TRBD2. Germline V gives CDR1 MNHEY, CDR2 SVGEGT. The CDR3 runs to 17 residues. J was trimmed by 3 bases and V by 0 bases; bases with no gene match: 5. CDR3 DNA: TGTGCCAGCAGTTACTCGATACTAGCGGGAGAGACAGATACGCAGTATTTT. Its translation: CASSYSILAGETDTQYF.

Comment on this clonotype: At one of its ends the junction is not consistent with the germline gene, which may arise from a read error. The CDR3 region is CASSLDGPRSLNLPLHF. CDR3 in DNA: TGTGCCAGCAGTTTAGATGGGCCCCGGTCCCTAAATTTACCCCTCCACTTT. The chain carries TRBV27 and TRBJ1-6; no clear D gene. CDR1 MNHEY and CDR2 SMNVEV come from the germline V gene (reference sequence). This CDR3 spans 17 amino acids.

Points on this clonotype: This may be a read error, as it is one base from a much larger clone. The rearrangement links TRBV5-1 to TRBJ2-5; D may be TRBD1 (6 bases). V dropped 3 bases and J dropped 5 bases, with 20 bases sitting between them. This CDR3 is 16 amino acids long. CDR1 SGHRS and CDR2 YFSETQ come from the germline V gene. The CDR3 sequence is CASSSLKVGAKETQYF. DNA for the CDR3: TGCGCCAGCAGCTCCCTAAAGGTGGGGGCTAAGGAGACCCAGTACTTC.